This TCR beta chain appears in the sequencing data of a study of blood T cell repertoires in COVID-19. Study details: From T cells, B-cell-depleted T cells, or PBMCs came the material, which was cDNA or gDNA.

This CDR3 is 11 amino acids long. The V gene lost 4 bases and the J gene lost 2 bases, with 3 bases spanning the gap. The germline gives CDR1 MNHEY, CDR2 SVGAGI. Clones were sequenced by immunoSEQ multiplex PCR, and TCRdb holds only the in-frame ones, with some missing. The table lists approximately 300,000 clones, 89% of them singletons, with about 6% in the top ten. This clonotype originated in a man younger than 30 who had recovered from COVID-19. Sequenced sample: peripheral blood. The chain is built from TRBV6-5 and TRBJ2-7; no clear D gene. This CDR3 reads CASSSTYEQYF. CDR3 sequence (DNA): TGTGCCAGCAGTTCCACCTACGAGCAGTACTTC.